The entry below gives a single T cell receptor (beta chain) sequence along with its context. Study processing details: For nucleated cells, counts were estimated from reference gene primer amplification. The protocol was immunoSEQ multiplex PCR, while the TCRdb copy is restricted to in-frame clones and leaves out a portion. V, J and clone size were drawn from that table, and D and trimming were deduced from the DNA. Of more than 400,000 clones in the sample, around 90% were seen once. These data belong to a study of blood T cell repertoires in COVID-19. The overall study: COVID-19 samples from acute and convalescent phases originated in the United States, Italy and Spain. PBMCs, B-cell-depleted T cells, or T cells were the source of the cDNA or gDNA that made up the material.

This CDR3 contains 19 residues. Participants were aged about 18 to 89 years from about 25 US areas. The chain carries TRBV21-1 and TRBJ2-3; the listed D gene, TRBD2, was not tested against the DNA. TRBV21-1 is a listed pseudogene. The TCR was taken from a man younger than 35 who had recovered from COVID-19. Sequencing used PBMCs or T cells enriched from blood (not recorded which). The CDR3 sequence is CASSMTGTSGGASTDTQYF. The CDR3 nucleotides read TGTGCCAGCAGCATGACCGGGACTAGCGGGGGGGCCAGCACAGATACGCAGTATTTT.